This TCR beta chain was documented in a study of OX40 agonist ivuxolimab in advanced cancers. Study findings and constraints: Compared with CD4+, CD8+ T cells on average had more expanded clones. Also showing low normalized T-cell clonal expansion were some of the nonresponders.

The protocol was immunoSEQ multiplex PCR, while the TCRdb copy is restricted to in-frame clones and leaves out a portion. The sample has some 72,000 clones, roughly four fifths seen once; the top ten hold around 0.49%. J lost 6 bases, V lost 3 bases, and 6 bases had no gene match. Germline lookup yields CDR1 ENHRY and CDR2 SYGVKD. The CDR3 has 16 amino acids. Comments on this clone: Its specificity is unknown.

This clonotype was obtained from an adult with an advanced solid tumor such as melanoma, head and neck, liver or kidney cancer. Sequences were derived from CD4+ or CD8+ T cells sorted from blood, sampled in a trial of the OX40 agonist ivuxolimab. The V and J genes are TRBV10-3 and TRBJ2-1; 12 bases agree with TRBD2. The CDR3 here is CAISDRTSGIGNEQFF. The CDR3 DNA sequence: TGTGCCATCAGTGACAGGACTAGCGGGATCGGCAATGAGCAGTTCTTC.